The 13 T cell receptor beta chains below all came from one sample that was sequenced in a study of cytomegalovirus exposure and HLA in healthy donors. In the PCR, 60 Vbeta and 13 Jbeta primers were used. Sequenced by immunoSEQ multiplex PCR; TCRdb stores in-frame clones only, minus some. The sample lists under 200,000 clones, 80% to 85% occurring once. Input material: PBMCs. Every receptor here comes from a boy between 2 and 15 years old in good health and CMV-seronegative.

The CDR3 DNA sequence: TGCAGTGCCAATTACAACAATGAGCAGTTCTTC. Its translation is CSANYNNEQFF. The chain recombines TRBV20-1 with TRBJ2-1; D gene unclear. In germline, CDR1 is DFQATT, CDR2 SNEGSKA (reference sequence). CDR3 length equals 11 residues. The ends were cut back, 6 bases at V and 5 bases at J, with 8 bases in the middle.

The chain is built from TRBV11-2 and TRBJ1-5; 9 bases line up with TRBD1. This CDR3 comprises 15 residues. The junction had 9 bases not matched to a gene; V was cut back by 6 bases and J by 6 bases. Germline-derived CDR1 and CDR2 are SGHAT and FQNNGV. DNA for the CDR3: TGTGCCAGCAGTCCGGGACAGGGCGCAGGTCAGCCCCAGCATTTT. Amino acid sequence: CASSPGQGAGQPQHF.

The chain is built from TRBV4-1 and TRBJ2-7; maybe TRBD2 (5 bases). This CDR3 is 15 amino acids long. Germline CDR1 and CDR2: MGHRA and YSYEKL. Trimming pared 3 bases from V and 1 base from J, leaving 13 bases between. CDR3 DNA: TGCGCCAGCAGCCAGGCCTTGACTATTTCCTACGAGCAGTACTTC. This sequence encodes CASSQALTISYEQYF.

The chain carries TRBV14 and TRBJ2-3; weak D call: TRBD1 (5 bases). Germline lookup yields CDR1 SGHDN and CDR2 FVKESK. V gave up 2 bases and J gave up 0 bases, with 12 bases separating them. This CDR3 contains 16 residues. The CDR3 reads CASSQWGFLSTDTQYF. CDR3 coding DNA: TGTGCCAGCAGCCAATGGGGCTTCTTAAGCACAGATACGCAGTATTTT.

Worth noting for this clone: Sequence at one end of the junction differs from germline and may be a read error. This CDR3 is CASRGMTSLF. As DNA, the CDR3 is TGTGCCAGCAGGGGGATGACTAGCCTCTTC. J is TRBJ2-1 and V is TRBV2, with TRBD2 identical over 7 bases. The germline V gene has CDR1 SNHLY and CDR2 FYNNEI. The CDR3 length is 10 residues. Full variable domain (rest looked up from reference TRBV2 and TRBJ2-1): EPEVTQTPSHQVTQMGQEVILRCVPISNHLYFYWYRQILGQKVEFLVSFYNNEISEKSEIFDDQFSVERPDGSNFTLKIRSTKLEDSAMYFCASRGMTSLFGPGTRLTVL.

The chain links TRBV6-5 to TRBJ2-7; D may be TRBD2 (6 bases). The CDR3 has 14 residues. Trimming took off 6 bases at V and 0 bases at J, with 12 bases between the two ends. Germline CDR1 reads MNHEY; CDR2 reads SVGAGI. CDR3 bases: TGTGCCAGCAGAACCGGGACTCGCTCCTACGAGCAGTACTTC. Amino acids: CASRTGTRSYEQYF.

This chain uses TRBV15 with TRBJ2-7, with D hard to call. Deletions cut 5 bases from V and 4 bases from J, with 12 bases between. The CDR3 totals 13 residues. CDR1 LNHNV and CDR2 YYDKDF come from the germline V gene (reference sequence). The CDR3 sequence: CATSPRIRYEQYF. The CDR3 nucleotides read TGTGCCACCAGCCCCAGAATCCGTTACGAGCAGTACTTC.

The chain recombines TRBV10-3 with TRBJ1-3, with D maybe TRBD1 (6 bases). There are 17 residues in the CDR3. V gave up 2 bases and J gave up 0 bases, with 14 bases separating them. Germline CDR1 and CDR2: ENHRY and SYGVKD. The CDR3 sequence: CAISESQGRHSGNTIYF. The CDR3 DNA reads TGTGCCATCAGTGAGAGTCAGGGGCGACACTCTGGAAACACCATATATTTT.

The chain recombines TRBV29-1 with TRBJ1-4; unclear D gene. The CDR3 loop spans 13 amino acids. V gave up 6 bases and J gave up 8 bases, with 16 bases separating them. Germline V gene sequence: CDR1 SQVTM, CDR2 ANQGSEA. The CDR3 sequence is CSVERMLTEKLFF. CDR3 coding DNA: TGCAGCGTCGAGAGGATGCTAACGGAAAAACTGTTTTTT.

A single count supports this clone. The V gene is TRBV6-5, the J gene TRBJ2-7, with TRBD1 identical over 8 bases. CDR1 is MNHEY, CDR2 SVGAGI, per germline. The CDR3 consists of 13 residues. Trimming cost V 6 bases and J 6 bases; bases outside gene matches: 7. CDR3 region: CASRAPGTGEQYF. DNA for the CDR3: TGTGCCAGCAGGGCCCCCGGGACAGGCGAGCAGTACTTC.

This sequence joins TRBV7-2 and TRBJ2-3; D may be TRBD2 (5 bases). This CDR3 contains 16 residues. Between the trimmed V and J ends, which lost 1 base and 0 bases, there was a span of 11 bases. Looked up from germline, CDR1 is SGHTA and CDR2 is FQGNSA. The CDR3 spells CASSLEFSGSTDTQYF. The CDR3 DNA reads TGTGCCAGCAGCTTAGAATTCAGCGGTAGCACAGATACGCAGTATTTT. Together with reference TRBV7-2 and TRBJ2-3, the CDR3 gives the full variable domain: GAGVSQSPSNKVTEKGKDVELRCDPISGHTALYWYRQSLGQGLEFLIYFQGNSAPDKSGLPSDRFSAERTGGSVSTLTIQRTQQEDSAVYLCASSLEFSGSTDTQYFGPGTRLTVL.

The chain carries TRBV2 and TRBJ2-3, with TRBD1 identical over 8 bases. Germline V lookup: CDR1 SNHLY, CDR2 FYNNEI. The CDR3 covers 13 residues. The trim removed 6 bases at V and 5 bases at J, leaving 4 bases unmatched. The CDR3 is CASRTGGEDTQYF. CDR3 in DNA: TGTGCCAGCAGAACAGGGGGAGAAGATACGCAGTATTTT. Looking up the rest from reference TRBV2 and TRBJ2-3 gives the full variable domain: EPEVTQTPSHQVTQMGQEVILRCVPISNHLYFYWYRQILGQKVEFLVSFYNNEISEKSEIFDDQFSVERPDGSNFTLKIRSTKLEDSAMYFCASRTGGEDTQYFGPGTRLTVL.

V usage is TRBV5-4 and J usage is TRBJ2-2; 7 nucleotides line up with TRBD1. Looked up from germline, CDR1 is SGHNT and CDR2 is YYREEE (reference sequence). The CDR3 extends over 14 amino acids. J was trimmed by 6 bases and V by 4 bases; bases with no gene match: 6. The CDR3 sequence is CASSINRGAGELFF. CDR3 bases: TGTGCCAGCAGCATTAACAGGGGCGCCGGGGAGCTGTTTTTT. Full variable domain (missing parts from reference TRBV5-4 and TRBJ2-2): ETGVTQSPTHLIKTRGQQVTLRCSSQSGHNTVSWYQQALGQGPQFIFQYYREEENGRGNFPPRFSGLQFPNYSSELNVNALELDDSALYLCASSINRGAGELFFGEGSRLTVL.